This is a list of T cell receptor beta chains from one sample in a study of shared clonotypes between healthy human individuals. Profiling relied on immunoSEQ multiplex PCR, and the TCRdb table lists in-frame clones only, not all of them. The repertoire holds 800,000 to 1,200,000 clones, with around 78% as singletons. Material for sequencing was memory CD4+ T cells from PBMCs. Receptors were obtained from a man between 18 and 29 years old in good health. Some clones in this sample may be carry-over from other donors' samples. CDR3s include the opening cysteine and the closing phenylalanine or tryptophan. D genes are given only for firm matches. Clone size appears in some rows only: once, few, many, or a class for an expanded clone.

v_gene	len	d_gene	j_gene	abundance	CDR3nt	CDR3aa
TRBV4-2	13	.	TRBJ1-3	many	TGTGCCAGCAGGGGGGCCTCTGGAAACACCATATATTTT	CASRGASGNTIYF
TRBV5-1	13	.	TRBJ2-1	.	TGCGCCAGCAGCTTGGCTGTGGAAAATGAGCAGTTCTTC	CASSLAVENEQFF
TRBV11-2	18	TRBD2	TRBJ2-1	.	TGTGCCAGCAGCCGAGGGACTAGGAGTAGGGCCGGAGGGAATGAGCAGTTCTTC	CASSRGTRSRAGGNEQFF
TRBV2	13	.	TRBJ2-5	once	TGTGCCAGCCGGGGAAGCGGCCAAGAGACCCAGTACTTC	CASRGSGQETQYF
TRBV5-1	16	.	TRBJ2-2	.	TGCGCCAGCAAGGTCGGGGGCGGGGTTCTCACCGGGGAGCTGTTTTTT	CASKVGGGVLTGELFF
TRBV5-4	14	TRBD1	TRBJ2-1	.	TGTGCCAGCAGCGTGGACAGGGGTATCAGTGAGCAGTTCTTC	CASSVDRGISEQFF
TRBV4-3	18	TRBD2	TRBJ2-5	.	TGCGCCAGCAGCCAAGGCGGACTAGCGGGAGGGCCCGGAGAGACCCAGTACTTC	CASSQGGLAGGPGETQYF
TRBV2	13	.	TRBJ1-2	.	TGTGCCAGCAAGACGGGGCTAAACTATGGCTACACCTTC	CASKTGLNYGYTF
TRBV5-8	14	.	TRBJ1-1	.	TGTGCCAGCAGCTTGGACGGGGAGAGGTCTGAAGCTTTCTTT	CASSLDGERSEAFF
TRBV28	13	.	TRBJ1-1	.	TGTGCCAGCAGACATGCCCAACAGCTTGAAGCTTTCTTT	CASRHAQQLEAFF
TRBV10-3	14	.	TRBJ2-5	.	TGTGCCATCAGTGGACGGGAGAAACAAGAGACCCAGTACTTC	CAISGREKQETQYF
TRBV28	15	.	TRBJ1-1	.	TGTGCCAGCAGATCCCCGGGAGAAGAGAACACTGAAGCTTTCTTT	CASRSPGEENTEAFF
TRBV6-5	13	TRBD2	TRBJ2-5	.	TGTGCCAGCAGTCGAACTAGCGTAGAGACCCAGTACTTC	CASSRTSVETQYF
TRBV2	15	TRBD1	TRBJ2-7	.	TGTGCCAGTACATTGGGACAGGGGACGTCCTACGAGCAGTACTTC	CASTLGQGTSYEQYF
TRBV4-3	11	.	TRBJ2-3	.	TGCGCCAGCAGGGGCACAGATACGCAGTATTTT	CASRGTDTQYF
TRBV19	13	TRBD1	TRBJ1-1	.	TGTGCCAGTAGTATCCGGGACAGGGTAAGAGCTTTCTTT	CASSIRDRVRAFF
TRBV4-1	17	.	TRBJ1-1	.	TGCGCCAGCAGCCAAGGAAGGGTGGGGCAGACGAACACTGAAGCTTTCTTT	CASSQGRVGQTNTEAFF
TRBV5-4	15	TRBD1	TRBJ1-2	.	TGTGCCAGCAGCTTGGGGGGACAGGGGAAGTCCAACTACACCTTC	CASSLGGQGKSNYTF
TRBV7-3	14	.	TRBJ2-1	.	TGTGCCAGCAGTCACTCTTGGGGGGCCGGTGAGCAGTTCTTC	CASSHSWGAGEQFF
TRBV2	15	TRBD1	TRBJ1-2	.	TGTGCCAGCAGTTCAACAGGGGTGGGGTCCTATGGCTACACCTTC	CASSSTGVGSYGYTF
TRBV5-8	11	.	TRBJ2-7	.	TGTGCCAGCCACCTTGTGGGGGAGCAGTACTTC	CASHLVGEQYF
TRBV29-1	12	.	TRBJ1-1	.	TGCAGCGTGGCGATGGGGGACACTGAAGCTTTCTTT	CSVAMGDTEAFF
TRBV18	19	TRBD1	TRBJ2-7	.	TGTGCCAGCTTCCAAGGGGACCAAGCCCTCGTCCAGGGGGCCTACGAGCAGTACTTC	CASFQGDQALVQGAYEQYF
TRBV6-1	14	.	TRBJ1-1	.	TGTGCCAGCAGTGAACGAACACCGAACACTGAAGCTTTCTTT	CASSERTPNTEAFF
TRBV19	14	.	TRBJ1-4	.	TGTGCCAGTAAGGAGACCGGGTATAATGAAAAACTGTTTTTT	CASKETGYNEKLFF
TRBV6-1	15	TRBD1	TRBJ2-7	once	TGTGCCAGCAGTGAAGGATGGGACAGGAAATACGAGCAGTACTTC	CASSEGWDRKYEQYF
TRBV7-9	14	TRBD1	TRBJ1-4	few	TGTGCCAGCAGCGTTGGACAGGGGAACGAAAAACTGTTTTTT	CASSVGQGNEKLFF
TRBV10-3	17	.	TRBJ1-5	.	TGTGCCATCAGTGAGTCGGTAGGAAGGGGGAACAATCAGCCCCAGCATTTT	CAISESVGRGNNQPQHF
TRBV28	13	.	TRBJ2-3	.	TGTGCCAGCAGTTTATCCGGCACAGATACGCAGTATTTT	CASSLSGTDTQYF
TRBV27	15	.	TRBJ1-1	.	TGTGCCAGCAGTTTACGGAGGGGCAGGAACACTGAAGCTTTCTTT	CASSLRRGRNTEAFF
TRBV9	16	.	TRBJ2-3	many	TGTGCCAGCAGCATTAGGGATCCGGCGGGCACAGATACGCAGTATTTT	CASSIRDPAGTDTQYF
TRBV10-3	17	TRBD2	TRBJ2-3	few	TGTGCCATCAGTGTCGGGACTAGCGGGATCTTCACAGATACGCAGTATTTT	CAISVGTSGIFTDTQYF
TRBV5-1	14	TRBD1	TRBJ1-1	.	TGCGCCAGCAGCCCCGGGACAGCAAACACTGAAGCTTTCTTT	CASSPGTANTEAFF
TRBV5-1	15	TRBD1	TRBJ2-1	.	TGCGCCAGCAGCCCGGGACAGACCACCTACAATGAGCAGTTCTTC	CASSPGQTTYNEQFF
TRBV11-2	13	.	TRBJ2-5	.	TGTGCCAGCAGCTTGTCCGAGCAAGAGACCCAGTACTTC	CASSLSEQETQYF
TRBV15	19	TRBD2	TRBJ2-1	.	TGTGCCACCAGCTCCAGCGTAACTAGCGGGGCCAGCTCCTACAATGAGCAGTTCTTC	CATSSSVTSGASSYNEQFF
TRBV12-1	15	.	TRBJ2-2	.	TGTGCCAGCAGCCCAACAACTGGCCACACCGGGGAGCTGTTTTTT	CASSPTTGHTGELFF
TRBV18	15	.	TRBJ2-3	.	TGTGCCAGCTCTGCCGGGGCGGGGCCCACAGATACGCAGTATTTT	CASSAGAGPTDTQYF
TRBV30	12	.	TRBJ2-5	.	TGTGCCTGGAGTCTTGGGATGGGGACCCAGTACTTC	CAWSLGMGTQYF
TRBV18	15	.	TRBJ1-1	few	TGTGCCAGCTCACCACCGGATCAGGGAGGCACTGAAGCTTTCTTT	CASSPPDQGGTEAFF